Following are 10 T cell receptor beta chains from one sample sequenced in a study of blood T cell repertoires in COVID-19. The method was immunoSEQ multiplex PCR; TCRdb's version includes in-frame clones alone and lacks a portion of them. The data contain fewer than 250,000 clones, 80% to 85% of them seen just once; the ten biggest clones take up 8% to 9%. Source material: PBMCs or T cells enriched from blood (not recorded which). The receptors were gathered from a woman aged 45-60 years with acute COVID-19.

This clone showed up just a few times. The chain joins TRBV7-8 to TRBJ2-1; D call uncertain. V was trimmed by 1 base and J by 9 bases, leaving 13 bases between them. The CDR3 is 14 residues long. CDR1 is SGHVS, CDR2 FQNEAQ, per germline. The CDR3 reads CASSLDYSLGEQFF. In DNA form, the CDR3 reads TGTGCCAGCAGCTTAGATTACAGCCTCGGTGAGCAGTTCTTC.

This chain links TRBV5-1 with TRBJ2-5, with a possible D match to TRBD2 (6 bases). Germline values: CDR1 SGHRS, CDR2 YFSETQ. This CDR3 spans 15 amino acids. V was clipped by 4 bases and J by 4 bases, with 17 bases between them. Written as DNA, the CDR3 is TGCGCCAGCAGCGGACTAATAGGGTTGGGAGAGACCCAGTACTTC. Its translation is CASSGLIGLGETQYF.

The chain links TRBV28 to TRBJ2-1, with 8 nucleotides matching TRBD2. CDR3 length: 15 amino acids. Per germline, CDR1 MDHEN and CDR2 SYDVKM. V shed 7 bases, J shed 2 bases, and the junction held 7 bases outside the gene matches. Here the CDR3 DNA reads TGTGCCAGCAAACTCGCGGGGGGAACCTACAATGAGCAGTTCTTC. Translation gives CASKLAGGTYNEQFF.

This chain joins TRBV9 and TRBJ1-2, with a weak D call TRBD1 (5 bases). The CDR3 sequence is 17 residues long. Germline-derived CDR1 and CDR2 are SGDLS and YYNGEE. V lost 2 bases and J 5 bases, leaving 22 bases between the germline ends. The CDR3 DNA is TGTGCCAGCAGCGTCAATCCGGGGGTCACCGAAGTATATGGCTACACCTTC. Translation gives CASSVNPGVTEVYGYTF.

The chain employs TRBV6-1 and TRBJ2-1; TRBD2 matches at 8 bases. There are 13 residues in the CDR3. Losses at the gene ends were 9 bases for V and 8 bases for J; bases not matched to a gene: 9. The V gene's germline CDR1 is MNHNS and CDR2 SASEGT. This chain's CDR3 is CARNASGSYEQFF. The CDR3, as DNA: TGTGCCAGGAACGCCAGCGGGAGTTATGAGCAGTTCTTC.

V usage is TRBV14 and J usage is TRBJ2-3; 9 nucleotides line up with TRBD1. The CDR3 covers 16 residues. Germline CDR1 SGHDN, CDR2 FVKESK. Losses at the gene ends were 4 bases for V and 1 base for J; bases not matched to a gene: 6. CDR3 protein: CASSRWGQGGTDTQYF. CDR3 nucleotide sequence: TGTGCCAGCAGCCGTTGGGGACAGGGCGGCACAGATACGCAGTATTTT.

The chain has TRBV29-1 and TRBJ1-2; 10 positions agree with TRBD1. CDR1 and CDR2 (germline): SQVTM, ANQGSEA. J lost 5 bases, V lost 5 bases, and 8 bases had no gene match. CDR3 length: 14 amino acids. CDR3 sequence reads: CSVRTGQGPYGYTF. The CDR3 DNA reads TGCAGCGTTCGCACGGGACAGGGGCCTTATGGCTACACCTTC.

The genes are TRBV12-3 or TRBV12-4 and TRBJ1-3; no firm D call. The CDR3 runs 13 residues. V lost 2 bases, J lost 0 bases, and 2 bases lay in between. CDR3 sequence reads: CASSLHSGNTIYF. In DNA form, the CDR3 reads TGTGCCAGCAGTTTACACTCTGGAAACACCATATATTTT.

This clone was found many times. DNA of the CDR3: TGCGCCAGCAGCTTGACGCGGGCCGGCACAGATACGCAGTATTTT. It yields the protein CASSLTRAGTDTQYF. The chain employs TRBV5-1 and TRBJ2-3, with D perhaps TRBD2 (5 bases). Trimming left V 1 base short and J 1 base short, with 10 bases between. The CDR3 covers 15 residues. Germline V gene lookup returns CDR1 SGHRS and CDR2 YFSETQ.

The chain recombines TRBV27 with TRBJ2-1; TRBD2 agrees at 8 bases. Germline trimming cut 6 bases from V and 1 base from J; bases unmatched to any gene: 5. CDR3 length: 15 residues. CDR1 and CDR2 (germline): MNHEY, SMNVEV (reference sequence). The CDR3 sequence is CASSRGGISYNEQFF. The CDR3 region has the DNA TGTGCCAGCAGCCGGGGGGGGATATCCTACAATGAGCAGTTCTTC.